The T cell receptor beta chain under discussion was sequenced for a study of early stage breast cancer tumors. Study-wide findings and caveats: Bulk DNA sequencing of unsorted cells missed chain pairing and markers.

As regards this clone: Its specificity is unknown.

Profiling relied on immunoSEQ multiplex PCR, and the TCRdb table lists in-frame clones only, not all of them. The repertoire includes about 14,000 clones, roughly 83% of them detected once, and 4.9% sits in the top ten. The CDR3 consists of 17 residues. In germline, CDR1 is ENHRY, CDR2 SYGVKD. J gave up 0 bases and V 3 bases, and 4 bases lay outside the gene matches. The receptor comes from a person aged 25-39 years with breast cancer. The sample taken for sequencing was normal breast tissue next to the tumor. The chain recombines TRBV10-3 with TRBJ2-1; TRBD2 matches 11 bases. The CDR3 sequence: CAISDYTSGSSYNEQFF. DNA for the CDR3: TGTGCCATCAGTGACTACACTAGCGGGAGCTCCTACAATGAGCAGTTCTTC.